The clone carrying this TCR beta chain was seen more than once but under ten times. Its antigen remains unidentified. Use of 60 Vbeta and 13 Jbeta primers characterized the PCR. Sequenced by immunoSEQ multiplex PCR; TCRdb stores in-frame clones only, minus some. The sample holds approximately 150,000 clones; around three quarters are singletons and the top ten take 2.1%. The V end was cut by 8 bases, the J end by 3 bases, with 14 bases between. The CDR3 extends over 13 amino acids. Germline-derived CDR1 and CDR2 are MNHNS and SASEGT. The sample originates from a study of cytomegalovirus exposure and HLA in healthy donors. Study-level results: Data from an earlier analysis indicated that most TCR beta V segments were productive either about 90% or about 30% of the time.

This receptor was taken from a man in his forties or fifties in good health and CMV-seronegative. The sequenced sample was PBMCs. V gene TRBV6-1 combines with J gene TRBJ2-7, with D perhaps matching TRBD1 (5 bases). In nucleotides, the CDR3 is TGTGCCAGCGAACAGGCCTCCCTCTACGAGCAGTACTTC. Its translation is CASEQASLYEQYF.